The clone carrying this T cell receptor beta chain was counted a single time. This record comes from a study of shared clonotypes between healthy human individuals. Generated by immunoSEQ multiplex PCR, the TCRdb table keeps only in-frame clones and is missing some. The data show about 490,000 clones, with around 80% seen just once and around 12% held by the top ten. Germline CDR1 KGHSH, CDR2 LQKENI. With 0 bases removed from V and 1 base from J, the gap between germline ends came to 10 bases. CDR3 length: 16 residues. The sample comprised PBMCs. The sequence was obtained from a woman between 35 and 50 years old in good health. Some clones in this sample may be carry-over from other donors' samples. This rearrangement joins TRBV18 to TRBJ1-3; perhaps TRBD1 as D (5 bases). The CDR3 DNA is TGTGCCAGCTCACCACCTACTGGGGGATCTGGAAACACCATATATTTT. Amino acids: CASSPPTGGSGNTIYF. Complete variable domain (other parts from reference TRBV18 and TRBJ1-3): NAGVMQNPRHLVRRRGQEARLRCSPMKGHSHVYWYRQLPEEGLKFMVYLQKENIIDESGMPKERFSAEFPKEGPSILRIQQVVRGDSAAYFCASSPPTGGSGNTIYFGEGSWLTVV.